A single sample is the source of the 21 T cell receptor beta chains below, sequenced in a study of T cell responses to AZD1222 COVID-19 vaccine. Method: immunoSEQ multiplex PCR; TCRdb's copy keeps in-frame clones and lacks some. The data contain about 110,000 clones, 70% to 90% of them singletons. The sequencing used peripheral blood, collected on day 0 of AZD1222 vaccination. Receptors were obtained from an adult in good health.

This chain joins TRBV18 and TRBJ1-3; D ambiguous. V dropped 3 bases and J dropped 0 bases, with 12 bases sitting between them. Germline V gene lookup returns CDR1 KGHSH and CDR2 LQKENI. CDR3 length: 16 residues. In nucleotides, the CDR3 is TGTGCCAGCTCACCTTACGACACTAGCTCTGGAAACACCATATATTTT. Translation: CASSPYDTSSGNTIYF.

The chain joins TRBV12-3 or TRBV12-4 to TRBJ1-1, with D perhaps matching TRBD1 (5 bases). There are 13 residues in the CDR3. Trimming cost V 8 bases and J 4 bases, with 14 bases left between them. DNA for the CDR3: TGTGCCAGCGGACCAGGGAGGCGCACTGAAGCTTTCTTT. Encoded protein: CASGPGRRTEAFF.

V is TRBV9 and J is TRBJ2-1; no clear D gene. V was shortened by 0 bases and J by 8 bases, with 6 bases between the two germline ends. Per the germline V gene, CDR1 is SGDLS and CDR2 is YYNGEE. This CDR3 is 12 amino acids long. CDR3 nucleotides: TGTGCCAGCAGCGTAGCCTTGGATGAGCAGTTCTTC. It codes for CASSVALDEQFF.

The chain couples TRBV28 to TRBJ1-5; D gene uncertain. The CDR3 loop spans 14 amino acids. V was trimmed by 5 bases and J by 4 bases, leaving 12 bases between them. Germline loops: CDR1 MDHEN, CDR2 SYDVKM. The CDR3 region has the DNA TGTGCCAGCAGTCGCGGCGCAGCAAATCAGCCCCAGCATTTT. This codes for CASSRGAANQPQHF.

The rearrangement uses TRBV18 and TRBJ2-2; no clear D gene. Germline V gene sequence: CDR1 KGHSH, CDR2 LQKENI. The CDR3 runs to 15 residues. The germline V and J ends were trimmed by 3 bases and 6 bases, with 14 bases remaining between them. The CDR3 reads CASSPATGSAGELFF. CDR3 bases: TGTGCCAGCTCACCGGCGACCGGGTCCGCCGGGGAGCTGTTTTTT.

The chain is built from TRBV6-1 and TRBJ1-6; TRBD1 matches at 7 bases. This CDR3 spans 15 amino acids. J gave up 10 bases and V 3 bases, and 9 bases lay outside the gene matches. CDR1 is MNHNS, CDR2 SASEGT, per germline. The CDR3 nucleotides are TGTGCCAGCAGTGAGGACAGGTGGAGAGGGTCACCCCTCCACTTT. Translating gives CASSEDRWRGSPLHF.

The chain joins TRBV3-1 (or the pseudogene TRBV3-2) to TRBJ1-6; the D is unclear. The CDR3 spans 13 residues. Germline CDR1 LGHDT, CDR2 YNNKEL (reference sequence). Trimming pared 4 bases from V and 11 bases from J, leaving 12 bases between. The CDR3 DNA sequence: TGTGCCAGCAGCCGGAGGACCGGGACACCCCTCCACTTT. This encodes CASSRRTGTPLHF.

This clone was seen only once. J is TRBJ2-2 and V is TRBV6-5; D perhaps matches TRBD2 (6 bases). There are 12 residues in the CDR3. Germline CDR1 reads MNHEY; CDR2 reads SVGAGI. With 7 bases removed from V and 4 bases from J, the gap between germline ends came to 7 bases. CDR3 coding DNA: TGTGCCAGCATGGGGGGCACCGGGGAGCTGTTTTTT. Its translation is CASMGGTGELFF.

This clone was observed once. CDR3: CASSSYNEQFF. As DNA, the CDR3 is TGTGCCAGCAGTTCGTACAATGAGCAGTTCTTC. This chain links TRBV28 with TRBJ2-1; D not resolved. Trimming pared 4 bases from V and 4 bases from J, leaving 2 bases between. The CDR3 consists of 11 residues. Germline V gene data show CDR1 as MDHEN and CDR2 as SYDVKM. Supplemented by reference TRBV28 and TRBJ2-1, the full variable domain reads DVKVTQSSRYLVKRTGEKVFLECVQDMDHENMFWYRQDPGLGLRLIYFSYDVKMKEKGDIPEGYSVSREKKERFSLILESASTNQTSMYLCASSSYNEQFFGPGTRLTVL.

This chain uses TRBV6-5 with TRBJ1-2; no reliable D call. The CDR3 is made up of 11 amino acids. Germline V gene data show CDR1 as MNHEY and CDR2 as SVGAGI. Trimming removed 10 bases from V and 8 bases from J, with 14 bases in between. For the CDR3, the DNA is TGTGCCACCCTTTTTAACGGAGGCTACACCTTC. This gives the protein CATLFNGGYTF.

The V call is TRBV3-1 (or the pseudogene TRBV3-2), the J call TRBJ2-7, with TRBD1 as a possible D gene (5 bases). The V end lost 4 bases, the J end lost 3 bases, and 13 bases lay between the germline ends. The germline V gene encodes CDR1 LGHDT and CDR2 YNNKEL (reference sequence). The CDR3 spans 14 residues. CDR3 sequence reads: CASSLPGRNYEQYF. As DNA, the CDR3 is TGTGCCAGCAGCCTACCAGGGCGGAACTACGAGCAGTACTTC.

The CDR3 here is CASSMGTASTDTQYF. The CDR3 bases are TGTGCCAGCAGCATGGGGACAGCTAGCACAGATACGCAGTATTTT. This rearrangement joins TRBV11-3 to TRBJ2-3, with 7 bases identical to TRBD1. The CDR3 covers 15 residues. Per germline, CDR1 SGHNT and CDR2 YENEEA. Trimming at V came to 5 bases and at J to 0 bases, leaving 5 bases not matched to a gene. The complete variable domain, with remaining parts taken from reference TRBV11-3 and TRBJ2-3, reads EAGVVQSPRYKIIEKKQPVAFWCNPISGHNTLYWYLQNLGQGPELLIRYENEEAVDDSQLPKDRFSAERLKGVDSTLKIQPAELGDSAVYLCASSMGTASTDTQYFGPGTRLTVL.

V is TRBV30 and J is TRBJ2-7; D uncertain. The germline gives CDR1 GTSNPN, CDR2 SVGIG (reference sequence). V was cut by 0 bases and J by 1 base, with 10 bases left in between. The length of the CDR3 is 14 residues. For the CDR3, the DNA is TGTGCCTGGAGTGTACTCATGAGTTCCTACGAGCAGTACTTC. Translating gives CAWSVLMSSYEQYF.

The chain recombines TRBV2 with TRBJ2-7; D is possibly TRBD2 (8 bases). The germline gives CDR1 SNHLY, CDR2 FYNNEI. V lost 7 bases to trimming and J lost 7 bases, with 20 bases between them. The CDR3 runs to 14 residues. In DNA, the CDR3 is TGTGCCAGCAATCGACAGGGACTAGTTGTTGAGCAGTACTTC. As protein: CASNRQGLVVEQYF.

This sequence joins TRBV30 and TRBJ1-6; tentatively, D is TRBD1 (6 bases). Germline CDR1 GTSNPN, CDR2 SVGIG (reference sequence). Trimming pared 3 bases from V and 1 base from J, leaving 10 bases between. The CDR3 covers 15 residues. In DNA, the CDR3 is TGTGCCTGGAGCGGGGGGGCGTCCTATAATTCACCCCTCCACTTT. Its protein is CAWSGGASYNSPLHF.

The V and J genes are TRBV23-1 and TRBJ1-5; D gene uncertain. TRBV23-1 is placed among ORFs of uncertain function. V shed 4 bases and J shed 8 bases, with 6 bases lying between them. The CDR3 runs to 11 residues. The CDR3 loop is CASSRGEPQHF. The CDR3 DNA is TGCGCCAGCAGTCGAGGTGAGCCCCAGCATTTT.

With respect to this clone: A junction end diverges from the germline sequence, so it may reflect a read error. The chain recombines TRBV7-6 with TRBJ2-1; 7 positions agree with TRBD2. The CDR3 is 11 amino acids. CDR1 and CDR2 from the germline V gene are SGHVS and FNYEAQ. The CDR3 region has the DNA TGTGCCAGCAACACCGGGACTATGTCCCTCTTC. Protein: CASNTGTMSLF.

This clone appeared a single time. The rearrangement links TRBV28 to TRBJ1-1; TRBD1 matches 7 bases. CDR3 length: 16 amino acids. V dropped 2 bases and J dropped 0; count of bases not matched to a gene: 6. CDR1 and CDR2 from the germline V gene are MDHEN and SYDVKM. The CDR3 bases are TGTGCCAGCAGTTTAGTTGGGAGGGGGCTGAACACTGAAGCTTTCTTT. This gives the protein CASSLVGRGLNTEAFF.

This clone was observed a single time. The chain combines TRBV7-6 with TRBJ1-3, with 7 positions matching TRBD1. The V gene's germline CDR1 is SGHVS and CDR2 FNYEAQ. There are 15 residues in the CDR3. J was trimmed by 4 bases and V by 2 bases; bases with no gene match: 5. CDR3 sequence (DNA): TGTGCCAGCAGCTTAACCGGACAGGCCGGAAACACCATATATTTT. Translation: CASSLTGQAGNTIYF.

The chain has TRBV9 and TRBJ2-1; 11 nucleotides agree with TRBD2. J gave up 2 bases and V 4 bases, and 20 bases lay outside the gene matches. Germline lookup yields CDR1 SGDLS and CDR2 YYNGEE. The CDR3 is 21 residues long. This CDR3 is CASSPLVGTMGSGRAYNEQFF. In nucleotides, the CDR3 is TGTGCCAGCAGCCCTCTAGTGGGGACAATGGGTAGCGGGAGGGCCTACAATGAGCAGTTCTTC.

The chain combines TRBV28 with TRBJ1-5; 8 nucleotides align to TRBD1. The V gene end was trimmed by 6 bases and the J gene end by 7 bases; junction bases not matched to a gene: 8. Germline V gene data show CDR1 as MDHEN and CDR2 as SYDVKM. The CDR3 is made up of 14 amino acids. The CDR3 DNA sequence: TGTGCCAGCAGCCCCCAGGGGGCTTGGCAGCCCCAGCATTTT. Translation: CASSPQGAWQPQHF.